One sample yielded the 5 T cell receptor beta chains listed below, sequenced in a study of blood T cells in healthy people across ages. Using a J-beta primer mix together with a sample-barcoded 5' primer, a second PCR was run for about 6 to 11 cycles. TCRdb reprocessed the 5' RACE reads via MiXCR and lists one record per CDR3 protein. The sample consists of almost 800,000 distinct CDR3 sequences, 55% to 75% of them appearing once. Sample: blood. Every receptor here comes from a man aged 25-40 years in good health.

V and J are TRBV20-1 and TRBJ2-3, with 8 nucleotides matching TRBD2. CDR1 and CDR2 from the germline V gene are DFQATT and SNEGSKA (reference sequence). CDR3 length: 15 amino acids. Trimming cost V 6 bases and J 7 bases; bases outside gene matches: 15. CDR3 protein: CSAQGFGGGLNTQYF. CDR3 DNA: TGCAGTGCACAAGGGTTCGGGGGGGGTCTAAATACGCAGTATTTT.

This chain joins TRBV27 and TRBJ2-5; 12 bases fit TRBD2. From germline, CDR1 is MNHEY and CDR2 SMNVEV (reference sequence). The CDR3 spans 14 residues. Unmatched junction bases numbered 5, after V lost 7 bases and J lost 5 bases. CDR3 region: CASTTSGGFETQYF. The CDR3 DNA reads TGTGCCAGCACCACTAGCGGGGGGTTTGAGACCCAGTACTTC.

This clonotype was picked up a small number of times. J is TRBJ2-3 and V is TRBV18; tentatively, D is TRBD2 (7 bases). Trimming removed 3 bases from V and 3 bases from J, with 13 bases in between. The CDR3 covers 15 residues. Germline V gives CDR1 KGHSH, CDR2 LQKENI. CDR3 sequence reads: CASSPGGLRTDTQYF. In DNA, the CDR3 is TGTGCCAGCTCACCCGGGGGGCTCAGGACAGATACGCAGTATTTT.

This chain uses TRBV6-1 with TRBJ1-5; D possibly corresponds to TRBD1 (6 bases). Between the trimmed V and J ends, which lost 4 bases and 1 base, there was a span of 20 bases. The CDR3 runs 18 residues. Per the germline V gene, CDR1 is MNHNS and CDR2 is SASEGT. CDR3 in amino acids: CASSGGAGGGTSNQPQHF. The CDR3 nucleotides read TGTGCCAGCAGTGGGGGGGCGGGGGGCGGCACGAGCAATCAGCCCCAGCATTTT.

The rearrangement links TRBV15 to TRBJ2-5, with TRBD2 as a possible D gene (6 bases). Trimming took off 0 bases at V and 11 bases at J, with 13 bases between the two ends. The CDR3 consists of 13 residues. The V gene's germline CDR1 is LNHNV and CDR2 YYDKDF (reference sequence). This CDR3 reads CATSREGPGEQYF. The CDR3 DNA reads as TGTGCCACCAGCAGAGAGGGACCGGGGGAGCAGTACTTC.